The clone carrying this T cell receptor (beta chain) has more than one count but fewer than ten. Its antigen is undetermined. This CDR3 is 15 amino acids long. Germline CDR1 is SGHTA and CDR2 is FQGTGA. V lost 5 bases, J lost 5 bases, and 11 bases stayed unmatched. This sample is part of a study of T-cell memory formation after mild COVID-19. Study summary: TCR clusters mostly belonged to single donors. Study results and caveats: Clones contracting over day 15 to 85 were CD4/CD8 balanced, with later expanders leaning CD4+.

The authors produced TCR alpha and TCR beta cDNA libraries with sample barcodes and UMIs by 5'RACE using constant-segment primers. Each CDR3 protein is one row after TCRdb ran MiXCR on the 5' RACE reads. The sample carries 280,000 or so distinct CDR3 sequences, around 17% recorded once. J is TRBJ2-5 and V is TRBV7-3; 7 bases map to TRBD1. The TCR comes from a man between 18 and 35 years old who had mild COVID-19 (a few samples of this study predate the infection). Cell type and time point are not known. The sample comprised PBMCs or a T cell subset sorted from them (not recorded which). The DNA of the CDR3 is TGTGCCAGCAGCAAATCACGAGGGGGCTTGGAGACCCAGTACTTC. Translating gives CASSKSRGGLETQYF.